Here is one T cell receptor (beta chain) with its context. This entry belongs to a study of blood T cell repertoires in COVID-19. Study in general: The analysed material was cDNA or gDNA that came from T cells, B-cell-depleted T cells, or PBMCs.

Recovered status applied to Cohort 3 donors who had two consecutive negative PCRs. It also applied to those with clearance or with symptom resolution. The CDR3 sequence is 11 residues long. Germline CDR1 reads MDHEN; CDR2 reads SYDVKM. Trimming took off 5 bases at V and 14 bases at J, with 15 bases between the two ends. Measured with immunoSEQ multiplex PCR; TCRdb has only the in-frame clones, and not every one. The sample yields nearly 350,000 clones, roughly 87% seen once. The chain carries TRBV28 and TRBJ1-2; a possible D gene is TRBD1 (5 bases). The sequencing input was PBMCs or T cells enriched from blood (not recorded which). The TCR comes from a woman aged 25 to 39 who had recovered from COVID-19. The CDR3 here is CASSRRGRQTF. The CDR3 nucleotides are TGTGCCAGCAGTCGAAGGGGCAGGCAGACCTTC.